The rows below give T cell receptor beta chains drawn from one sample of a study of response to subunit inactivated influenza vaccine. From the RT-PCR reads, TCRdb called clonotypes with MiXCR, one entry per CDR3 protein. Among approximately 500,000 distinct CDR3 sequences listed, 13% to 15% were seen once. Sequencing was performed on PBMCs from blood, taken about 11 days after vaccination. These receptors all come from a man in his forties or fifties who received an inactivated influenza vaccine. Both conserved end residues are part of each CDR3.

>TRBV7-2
CASSRISGELFF
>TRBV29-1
CSANSGLYDTQYF
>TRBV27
CASSLGFGYDNEKLFF
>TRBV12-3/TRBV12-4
CASSPGSGPYEQYF
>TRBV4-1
CASSQRTGPREQYF
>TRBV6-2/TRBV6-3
CAGRGTTDYEQYF
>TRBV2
CASSPGQGEYF
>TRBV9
CASSVAGSLNEQFF
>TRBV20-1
CSAPAGVQEEFF
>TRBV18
CASSLSVRGGAYEQYF
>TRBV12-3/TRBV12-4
CATAQTSGNNEQFF
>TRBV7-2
CASRLAGGSEQYF
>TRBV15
CATSSKAGTQYF
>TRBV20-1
CSAGRGGSYNEQFF
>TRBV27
CASRSLGASYEQYF
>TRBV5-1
CASSLPQRELAGVMNEQFF
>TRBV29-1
CSVEPGGITDTQYF
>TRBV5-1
CASSLGGESTDTQYF
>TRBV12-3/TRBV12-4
CASLQGSDTQYF
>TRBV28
CASMMRDGYTF
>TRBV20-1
CSASFPLGDRNYEQYF
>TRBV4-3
CASSQPGLAGDRNEQFF
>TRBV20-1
CSAVGDRFNSPLHF
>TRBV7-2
CASSLAPATMQGYEQYF
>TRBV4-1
CASSQDRAGYNEQFF
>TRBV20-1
CSASPTGPYEQYF
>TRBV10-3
CAISESGGVYEQSF
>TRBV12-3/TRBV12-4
CASSPRDGINEKLFF
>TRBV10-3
CAISDSKNNQPQHF
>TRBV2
CASTSSFSVWEETQYF
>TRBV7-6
CASSLIRSGTGSNEEKLFF
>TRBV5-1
CASSPGGPTTGELFF
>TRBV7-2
CASSPGGQALYGYTF
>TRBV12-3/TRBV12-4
CATPGPCTGTYTDTQYF
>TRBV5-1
CASSSGGMSTDTQYF
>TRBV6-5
CASSYSGQLPEAFF
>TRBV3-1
CASSRRDARLSSGNTIYF
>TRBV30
CAWTGTSTYSYNEQFF
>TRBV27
CASSLGGGANEQFF
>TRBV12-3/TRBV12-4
CASSLGGAGSNYGYTF
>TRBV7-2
CASSSRTETNYGYTF
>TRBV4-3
CASSQDSEGLGANVLTF
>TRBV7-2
CASSSRQGSPEAFF
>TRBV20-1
CSAGDSGANVLTF
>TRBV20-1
CSPRGIRTDTQYF
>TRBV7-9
CASSSNPGQKNTGELFF
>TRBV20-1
CSASTGDASAGQYF
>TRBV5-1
CASSHEGDEQYF
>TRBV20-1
CSAKGSKGSTGELFF
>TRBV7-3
CASSVHGGNTEAFF
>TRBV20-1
CSARDARDNEQYF
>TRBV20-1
CSARGLGSGETQYF
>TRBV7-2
CASWRAEVAKNIQYF
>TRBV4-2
CASSQDRQGAFNEQFF